A selection of T cell receptor beta chains follows, all from one sample in a study of T-cell reconstitution after alpha-beta-depleted transplantation in children. TCRdb independently ran MiXCR on the PCR reads; one entry per CDR3 protein. The repertoire consists of 25,000 to 30,000 distinct CDR3 sequences, with 5% to 7% occurring once and the leading ten covering roughly 7%. The source was PBMCs, mostly from graft donor cells, collected 180 days after TCRalphabeta/CD19-depleted stem cell transplant. The receptors stem from a male patient between 5 and 17 years old who had a stem cell transplant for acute myeloid leukemia, so the T cells may come from the graft donor. Both conserved end residues are part of each CDR3. The D gene is left open where the match is weak. Size is omitted from some rows. Given values are once, few, many or a class for expanded clones.

clone_size: many; v_call: TRBV4-3; d_call: .; j_call: TRBJ2-3; cdr3_nt: TGCGCCAGCAGCCAAGATGGGAAAGTCACAGATACGCAGTATTTT; cdr3_aa: CASSQDGKVTDTQYF
clone_size: many; v_call: TRBV7-2; d_call: .; j_call: TRBJ2-3; cdr3_nt: TGTGCCAGCAGCCCCTGGACAAGCACAGATACGCAGTATTTT; cdr3_aa: CASSPWTSTDTQYF
clone_size: many; v_call: TRBV2; d_call: .; j_call: TRBJ1-2; cdr3_nt: TGTGCCAGCAGTGAACACCCTCTCGGTGGCTACACCTTC; cdr3_aa: CASSEHPLGGYTF
clone_size: many; v_call: TRBV11-2; d_call: .; j_call: TRBJ2-1; cdr3_nt: TGTGCCAGCAGCTTATCTAAAGGGTTCAATGAGCAGTTCTTC; cdr3_aa: CASSLSKGFNEQFF
clone_size: many; v_call: TRBV6-5; d_call: .; j_call: TRBJ1-1; cdr3_nt: TGTGCCAGCACCAAGAGGGGGGCATTTACTGAAGCTTTCTTT; cdr3_aa: CASTKRGAFTEAFF
clone_size: many; v_call: TRBV7-3; d_call: .; j_call: TRBJ2-5; cdr3_nt: TGTGCCAGCAGCCCGACCGGGACTCAAGAGACCCAGTACTTC; cdr3_aa: CASSPTGTQETQYF
clone_size: many; v_call: TRBV18; d_call: TRBD1; j_call: TRBJ2-1; cdr3_nt: TGTGCCAGCTCACCAAAGAGGACAGGGGGTGGCTATGAGCAGTTCTTC; cdr3_aa: CASSPKRTGGGYEQFF
clone_size: many; v_call: TRBV3-1; d_call: .; j_call: TRBJ2-1; cdr3_nt: TGTGCCAGCAGCCGTCCTGGGGGTGAGCAGTTCTTC; cdr3_aa: CASSRPGGEQFF
clone_size: .; v_call: TRBV9; d_call: TRBD1; j_call: TRBJ1-1; cdr3_nt: TGTGCCAGAAGCGCACAGACAGGGAAATATGAAGCTTTCTTT; cdr3_aa: CARSAQTGKYEAFF
clone_size: many; v_call: TRBV19; d_call: .; j_call: TRBJ2-7; cdr3_nt: TGTGCCAGTAGTATCGAAACGGCCACGGGGGAGCAGTACTTC; cdr3_aa: CASSIETATGEQYF
clone_size: many; v_call: TRBV7-9; d_call: TRBD1; j_call: TRBJ1-2; cdr3_nt: TGTGCCAGCAGCCGAACAGGGGGCGCGATCCCCTATGGCTACACCTTC; cdr3_aa: CASSRTGGAIPYGYTF
clone_size: many; v_call: TRBV10-3; d_call: .; j_call: TRBJ2-6; cdr3_nt: TGTGCCATCAGAGACCGGGACACCTCTGGGGCCAACGTCCTGACTTTC; cdr3_aa: CAIRDRDTSGANVLTF
clone_size: many; v_call: TRBV12-3/TRBV12-4; d_call: TRBD1; j_call: TRBJ1-5; cdr3_nt: TGTGCCAGCAGCCAGACAGGGAGCAATCAGCCCCAGCATTTT; cdr3_aa: CASSQTGSNQPQHF